This T cell receptor beta chain appears in the sequencing data of a study of beta chain features in type 1 diabetes. Study overall: Comparable age, gender and cell yields were observed in patients relative to healthy donors. Sorted cells examined across all samples numbered 85 million to 130 million.

Study findings and constraints: Insertions at VDJ junctions were less frequent in type 1 diabetes patients. These patients also deleted more nucleotides at the same junctions. The naive, central memory and Treg TCRB repertoires of patients appeared to be more similar to one another than those of healthy donors. Among patients with Type 1 diabetes, TCRB CDR3s were moderately but significantly shorter in every one of the four CD4+ subsets.

Comment on this clone: What it binds is not known.

Reverse transcribing all isolated RNA meant expressed TCRB transcripts were sequenced. Only in-frame clones appear in the TCRdb table, and some are missing; sequencing was by immunoSEQ multiplex PCR. The data show 95,000 to 150,000 clones, about 18% seen once. This TCR came from a man aged 18 to 35 with type 1 diabetes. Sequences were obtained from central memory CD4+ T cells from blood.

The CDR3 bases are TGTGCCAGTAGCCAATTAGCTAGCTCCTACAATGAGCAGTTCTTC. Translation gives CASSQLASSYNEQFF. The chain carries TRBV19 and TRBJ2-1; D is undetermined. The ends were cut back, 6 bases at V and 0 bases at J, with 12 bases in the middle. This CDR3 spans 15 amino acids. In germline, CDR1 is LNHDA, CDR2 SQIVND (reference sequence). The full variable domain, with the rest looked up from reference TRBV19 and TRBJ2-1, is DGGITQSPKYLFRKEGQNVTLSCEQNLNHDAMYWYRQDPGQGLRLIYYSQIVNDFQKGDIAEGYSVSREKKESFPLTVTSAQKNPTAFYLCASSQLASSYNEQFFGPGTRLTVL.